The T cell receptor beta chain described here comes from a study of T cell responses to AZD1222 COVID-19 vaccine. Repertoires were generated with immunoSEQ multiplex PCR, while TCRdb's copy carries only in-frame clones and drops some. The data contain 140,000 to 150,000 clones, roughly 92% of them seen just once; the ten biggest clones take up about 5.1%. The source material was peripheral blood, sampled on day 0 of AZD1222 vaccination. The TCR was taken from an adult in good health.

CDR3 loop: CASSLGGSLYEQYF. CDR3 sequence (DNA): TGCGCCAGCAGCTTGGGGGGATCCCTATACGAGCAGTACTTC. V gene TRBV5-1 combines with J gene TRBJ2-7; no clear D gene. Germline loops: CDR1 SGHRS, CDR2 YFSETQ. The V gene lost 0 bases and the J gene lost 4 bases, with 11 bases spanning the gap. This CDR3 spans 14 amino acids.